This is a list of T cell receptor beta chains from one sample in a study of blood T cell repertoires in COVID-19. Assay: immunoSEQ multiplex PCR; the TCRdb copy retains only in-frame clones and omits some. This sample has roughly 34,000 clones, with about nine tenths found just once. The sample taken for sequencing was peripheral blood. The receptors come from a man aged 80 or over with acute or convalescent COVID-19. Both conserved end residues are part of each CDR3. D genes are given only for firm matches. Clone size, where shown, is once, few, many, or a class for clones that have expanded.

cdr3_nt cdr3_aa j_call d_call v_call clone_size
TGTGCCAGCAGCCGTCGGATGGGCATGAGTAATGAAAAACTGTTTTTT CASSRRMGMSNEKLFF TRBJ1-4 NA TRBV5-8 NA
TGCGCCAGCAGCACCGGGACTAGCGGGGGGGCGGATACGCAGTATTTT CASSTGTSGGADTQYF TRBJ2-3 TRBD2 TRBV5-1 once
TGTGCCAGCAGCTTAGGGGCCAATTCACCCCTCCACTTT CASSLGANSPLHF TRBJ1-6 NA TRBV7-8 NA
TGTGCCAGCAGCCAGGACAGGGGGGCTGCAGATACGCAGTATTTT CASSQDRGAADTQYF TRBJ2-3 TRBD1 TRBV5-4 NA
TGTGCCAGCAGTTACTCGCGCGCCGGGGCCGGGGAGCTGTTTTTT CASSYSRAGAGELFF TRBJ2-2 NA TRBV6-5 NA
TGCAGCGTTGTATCAGGGGGAGGACAGCCCCAGCATTTT CSVVSGGGQPQHF TRBJ1-5 TRBD1 TRBV29-1 NA
TGTGCCAGCAGCCAAGATGCAGGGCGCACTGAAGCTTTCTTT CASSQDAGRTEAFF TRBJ1-1 NA TRBV4-2 once
TGTGCCAGCACCCCGACTAGAAATGAGCAGTTCTTC CASTPTRNEQFF TRBJ2-1 NA TRBV6-5 NA
TGTGCCAGCACCGCCCCGGACAGGGGGGACTATGGCTACACCTTC CASTAPDRGDYGYTF TRBJ1-2 TRBD1 TRBV2 NA
TGTGCCAGCAGCCCCGTTGGCTTTCAGATCGGACTCTATGGCTACACCTTC CASSPVGFQIGLYGYTF TRBJ1-2 NA TRBV5-5 few
TGCGCCAGCAGCTATGGCAACTCTGGGGCCAACGTCCTGACTTTC CASSYGNSGANVLTF TRBJ2-6 NA TRBV5-1 NA
TGTGCCAGCAGCTTAGCTGGCGGCGTTCCGAACACTGAAGCTTTCTTT CASSLAGGVPNTEAFF TRBJ1-1 NA TRBV7-2 NA
TGTGCCAGCGCTCCCCTTAGACAGGGACGGGGTCAGCCCCAGCATTTT CASAPLRQGRGQPQHF TRBJ1-5 TRBD1 TRBV27 NA
TGTGCCAGCAGCCCAGGTGGCGCAGATGCCTTCTACAATGAGCAGTTCTTC CASSPGGADAFYNEQFF TRBJ2-1 NA TRBV7-6 NA
TGTGCCAGCAGTCCCCACCGGGACAGACAAGAGACCCAGTACTTC CASSPHRDRQETQYF TRBJ2-5 TRBD1 TRBV6-2/TRBV6-3 NA
TGTGCCAGTAAGCACAGGCGCAATCCAGGGAACACTGAAGCTTTCTTT CASKHRRNPGNTEAFF TRBJ1-1 NA TRBV19 NA
TGTGCCAGCAGCTCCGGGGGAAACACCATATATTTT CASSSGGNTIYF TRBJ1-3 NA TRBV3-1/TRBV3-2 NA
TGTGCCAGCAGCTTCCCTACCGGGAATTCACCCCTCCACTTT CASSFPTGNSPLHF TRBJ1-6 NA TRBV5-6 NA
TGTGCCTGGAGTACAGGGCCTTACTATGGCTACACCTTC CAWSTGPYYGYTF TRBJ1-2 NA TRBV30 NA
TGTGCCAGCAGCGTGAGGTATAACACAGATACGCAGTATTTT CASSVRYNTDTQYF TRBJ2-3 NA TRBV9 NA
TGTGCCAGCATACGAGGGACAGGGCACTACAATGAGCAGTTCTTC CASIRGTGHYNEQFF TRBJ2-1 TRBD1 TRBV6-5 NA
TGCGCCAGCAGCTTGAACGGGGATAGCAATCAGCCCCAGCATTTT CASSLNGDSNQPQHF TRBJ1-5 NA TRBV5-1 NA
TGTGCCTGGAGTAGGACAGGGGGTAATCAGCCCCAGCATTTT CAWSRTGGNQPQHF TRBJ1-5 TRBD1 TRBV30 NA
TGCGCCAGCAGCCGGGGGGCACAGGGAAATACCTATGGCTACACCTTC CASSRGAQGNTYGYTF TRBJ1-2 NA TRBV5-1 NA
TGTGCCAGCAGCCTATCAGGAACCTACGAGCAGTACTTC CASSLSGTYEQYF TRBJ2-7 NA TRBV5-4 once
TGTGCCAGCAGCCAAGAGGAGGGACAGGGCACAACTAATGAAAAACTGTTTTTT CASSQEEGQGTTNEKLFF TRBJ1-4 TRBD1 TRBV4-2 once
TGCAGCGTTGAGGTTACGGGACAGTGCTCCTTC CSVEVTGQCSF TRBJ1-2 TRBD1 TRBV29-1 NA
TGTGCCACCAGCAGAGTGGGACTACCCCACAATGAGCAGTTCTTC CATSRVGLPHNEQFF TRBJ2-1 TRBD2 TRBV15 NA
TGCGCCAGCAGCTTGGCTGGACAGCAAGAGACCCAGTACTTC CASSLAGQQETQYF TRBJ2-5 NA TRBV5-1 NA
TGTGCCTGGGGGATGGGGCAGTCTAATGAAAAACTGTTTTTT CAWGMGQSNEKLFF TRBJ1-4 NA TRBV30 NA
TGTGCCAGCAGGCAGGGCGGGGAGCTGTTTTTT CASRQGGELFF TRBJ2-2 NA TRBV21-1 NA
TGTGCCAGCAGTGAGTCGCGGGGGACGGGCAATCAGCCCCAGCATTTT CASSESRGTGNQPQHF TRBJ1-5 NA TRBV6-1 few
TGTGCCAGCGGCTCAGGGACTAGCGGTTTCTCCTACAATGAGCAGTTCTTC CASGSGTSGFSYNEQFF TRBJ2-1 TRBD2 TRBV7-9 NA
TGTGCCAGCAAACTTAAGACAGGTCCTTACTCTGGAAACACCATATATTTT CASKLKTGPYSGNTIYF TRBJ1-3 NA TRBV2 NA
TGTGCCTGGACGACTAGCGGGGGAGTACAGTTCTTC CAWTTSGGVQFF TRBJ2-1 TRBD2 TRBV30 NA
TGTGCCAGCAGCTCCCCCGGGACAGGGGGCAATCAGCCCCAGCATTTT CASSSPGTGGNQPQHF TRBJ1-5 TRBD1 TRBV7-2 NA
TGTGCCAGCTCACCACCAATCCCGATTAGCTCCTACGAGCAGTACTTC CASSPPIPISSYEQYF TRBJ2-7 NA TRBV18 NA
TGTGCCAGTAGTATAGGCTGGACAGAGCCTCGGCCCCAGCATTTT CASSIGWTEPRPQHF TRBJ1-5 NA TRBV19 NA
TGTGCCAGCAGCTTAGTCGGGGAGGCCTACGAGCAGTACTTC CASSLVGEAYEQYF TRBJ2-7 NA TRBV7-8 NA
TGCGCCAGCAGTGAGTGGGGGGATAGCACAGATACGCAGTATTTT CASSEWGDSTDTQYF TRBJ2-3 NA TRBV10-1 NA
TGTGCCAGCAGCCGTACTTACGAGCAGTACTTC CASSRTYEQYF TRBJ2-7 NA TRBV11-2 NA
TGTGCCAGCAGCTTAGACAATTACGAGCAGTACTTC CASSLDNYEQYF TRBJ2-7 NA TRBV7-2 NA
TGTGCCAGTACCGCGGAGGACTACCCCTACGAGCAGTACTTC CASTAEDYPYEQYF TRBJ2-7 NA TRBV19 NA
TGCGCCAGCAGTGAGGGGCTTGGCTATGGCTACACCTTC CASSEGLGYGYTF TRBJ1-2 NA TRBV10-1 few
TGTGCCAGCAGTCCGAACAGGGGGTCCATTCCAGAGACCCAGTACTTC CASSPNRGSIPETQYF TRBJ2-5 TRBD1 TRBV6-6 few
TGTGCCTGGAGTTCTCTTGGCTACACCTTC CAWSSLGYTF TRBJ1-2 NA TRBV30 NA
TGTGCCAGCGTGGAGGGAACTAACTATGGCTACACCTTC CASVEGTNYGYTF TRBJ1-2 NA TRBV6-5 NA
TGTGCCAGCAGCTTAGGCAGGGGTCATGGGGATTTGAAAACTTTCTTT CASSLGRGHGDLKTFF TRBJ1-1 NA TRBV7-9 NA
TGTGCCAGCAGTTTGGGGGACAGGGTCATCACAGATACGCAGTATTTT CASSLGDRVITDTQYF TRBJ2-3 TRBD1 TRBV28 NA
TGTGCCAGCAGCACCGGGACAGGGGGCGCGGGAGAGACCCAGTACTTC CASSTGTGGAGETQYF TRBJ2-5 TRBD1 TRBV7-9 NA